This TCR beta chain emerged from a study of identical twins. Study-level findings and limits: Surplus twin overlap in beta out-of-frame sequences was less pronounced. An excess of low generation probability was shown by twin-shared out-of-frame alpha sequences. Cord blood beta clonotypes present at high abundance carried fewer insertions; no such pattern appeared in memory repertoires.

About this clonotype itself: Its specificity is not known.

A universal primer site arose from template switching, and cDNA bore unique molecular identifiers. TCRdb fed the 5' RACE reads into MiXCR, producing one record per CDR3 protein. The sample lists 1,800,000 or so distinct CDR3 sequences, under 35% occurring once. CDR3 length: 15 residues. V was cut by 0 bases and J by 4 bases, with 14 bases left in between. The V gene's germline CDR1 is DFQATT and CDR2 SNEGSKA (reference sequence). The clonotype originates from a newborn girl in good health. This chain uses TRBV20-1 with TRBJ2-3, with D perhaps TRBD1 or TRBD2 (5 bases each). What was sequenced was cord blood. The CDR3 bases are TGCAGTGCTAGAGAGCTGGGGGTAGGGCCAGATACGCAGTATTTT. Amino acid sequence: CSARELGVGPDTQYF.